This TCR beta chain is from a study of T cell clonality in common variable immunodeficiency. This CDR3 has 17 residues. With 7 bases clipped from V and 1 base from J, the junction kept 13 bases outside the gene matches. Assay: immunoSEQ multiplex PCR; the TCRdb copy retains only in-frame clones and omits some. Listed for the sample are about 37,000 clones, none seen a single time. Study outcomes and limitations: Compared with controls, CVID subjects had fewer shared TCRbeta clones.

This clone has at least ten counts. What it binds is unknown. The DNA ends 3 residues before the CDR3 does, and the rest of the CDR3 is filled in from the germline J gene. The chain joins TRBV23-1 to TRBJ2-5; 9 positions agree with TRBD2. TRBV23-1 falls under the ORF class, with uncertain function. The receptor was isolated from a person between 18 and 75 years old in good health. The sequenced sample was peripheral blood mononuclear cells. This CDR3 reads CASTRKASGTIQETQYF. Partial CDR3 DNA: TGCGCCAGCACAAGAAAGGCTAGCGGGACGATCCAAGAGACC.